The next 27 T cell receptor beta chains were all read from a single sample in a study of blood T cell repertoires in COVID-19. Repertoires were generated with immunoSEQ multiplex PCR, while TCRdb's copy carries only in-frame clones and drops some. The table includes approximately 130,000 clones, about four fifths detected once. The sequenced sample was peripheral blood. The receptors originated from a woman in her sixties or seventies with active or convalescent COVID-19.

The V and J genes are TRBV11-2 and TRBJ1-1; weak D call: TRBD1 (5 bases). V was trimmed by 4 bases and J by 4 bases, leaving 10 bases between them. The V gene's germline CDR1 is SGHAT and CDR2 FQNNGV. The CDR3 covers 13 residues. CDR3 region: CASSSGRPTEAFF. The CDR3 DNA sequence: TGTGCCAGCAGCTCAGGGCGTCCCACTGAAGCTTTCTTT.

This chain links TRBV7-8 with TRBJ1-2; the D gene is possibly TRBD1 (5 bases). V was shortened by 1 base and J by 3 bases, with 9 bases between the two germline ends. The germline CDR1 and CDR2 sequences are SGHVS and FQNEAQ. The CDR3 length is 14 residues. CDR3 loop: CASSLGVRDYGYTF. The DNA for the CDR3 is TGTGCCAGCAGCTTAGGTGTCAGGGACTATGGCTACACCTTC.

V and J are TRBV29-1 and TRBJ1-1; TRBD1 aligns across 7 bases. V shed 0 bases, J shed 10 bases, and the junction held 14 bases outside the gene matches. The CDR3 extends over 15 amino acids. Germline V lookup: CDR1 SQVTM, CDR2 ANQGSEA. The CDR3 sequence is CSVEDMAAGGGGAFF. As DNA, the CDR3 is TGCAGCGTTGAAGATATGGCGGCAGGGGGTGGGGGAGCTTTCTTT.

The V gene is TRBV7-2, the J gene TRBJ2-5; D is unresolved. The V and J ends lost 0 bases and 7 bases respectively, with 9 bases between them. CDR3 length equals 13 residues. The germline V gene has CDR1 SGHTA and CDR2 FQGNSA. The CDR3 nucleotides read TGTGCCAGCAGCTTAGCGGAGATGGGGACCCAGTACTTC. Its protein product is CASSLAEMGTQYF.

This clone turned up a few times. The rearrangement links TRBV19 to TRBJ1-5, with 8 bases identical to TRBD1. Germline CDR1 LNHDA, CDR2 SQIVND (reference sequence). The CDR3 contains 17 residues. V was clipped by 4 bases and J by 2 bases; unmatched bases: 10. CDR3 loop: CASSTSPDRVGNQPQHF. CDR3 DNA sequence: TGTGCCAGTAGTACCTCCCCGGACAGGGTTGGCAATCAGCCCCAGCATTTT.

The chain joins TRBV7-9 to TRBJ1-4; D gene uncertain. Looked up from germline, CDR1 is SEHNR and CDR2 is FQNEAQ (reference sequence). The CDR3 contains 14 residues. Trimming shortened V by 6 bases and J by 0 bases, and 8 bases separated the two germline ends. The CDR3 is CASSPFSTNEKLFF. CDR3 DNA: TGTGCCAGCAGTCCCTTCTCAACTAATGAAAAACTGTTTTTT.

This clone showed up just a few times. The genes are TRBV18 and TRBJ2-1; 9 bases match TRBD2. The junction had 10 bases not matched to a gene; V was cut back by 6 bases and J by 7 bases. Germline V gene sequence: CDR1 KGHSH, CDR2 LQKENI. The CDR3 contains 15 residues. The CDR3 nucleotides are TGTGCCAGCTCCCAAGCGGGGGGCGGAAGGAATGAGCAGTTCTTC. This gives the protein CASSQAGGGRNEQFF. Full variable domain (rest looked up from reference TRBV18 and TRBJ2-1): NAGVMQNPRHLVRRRGQEARLRCSPMKGHSHVYWYRQLPEEGLKFMVYLQKENIIDESGMPKERFSAEFPKEGPSILRIQQVVRGDSAAYFCASSQAGGGRNEQFFGPGTRLTVL.

The rearrangement joins TRBV4-2 to TRBJ1-6; D gene unclear. The CDR3 spans 15 residues. Trimming pared 0 bases from V and 10 bases from J, leaving 13 bases between. Germline V gene sequence: CDR1 LGHNA, CDR2 YNFKEQ. For the CDR3, the DNA is TGTGCCAGCAGCCAAGATGGAGGGATTGGGTCACCCCTCCACTTT. Its translation: CASSQDGGIGSPLHF.

This chain joins TRBV4-1 and TRBJ2-3; 8 bases are shared with TRBD2. V shed 5 bases and J 0 bases; nucleotides not matched to a gene: 10. CDR1 and CDR2 from the germline V gene are MGHRA and YSYEKL. This CDR3 is 17 amino acids long. The CDR3 DNA sequence: TGCGCCAGCAGCTCTCAAACCGGCGGGGGGAGCACAGATACGCAGTATTTT. Translated, it gives CASSSQTGGGSTDTQYF.

This chain joins TRBV27 and TRBJ1-4; TRBD1 is a possible D gene (5 bases). V lost 6 bases and J lost 5, with 7 bases in between. From germline, CDR1 is MNHEY and CDR2 SMNVEV (reference sequence). There are 12 residues in the CDR3. DNA for the CDR3: TGTGCCAGCAGGAGGACAAATGAAAAACTGTTTTTT. Translating gives CASRRTNEKLFF.

V usage is TRBV6-4 and J usage is TRBJ1-1; maybe TRBD1 (6 bases). Looked up from germline, CDR1 is MRHNA and CDR2 is SNTAGT. With 4 bases removed from V and 4 bases from J, the gap between germline ends came to 13 bases. The CDR3 extends over 14 amino acids. CDR3 amino acids: CASSAEGDITEAFF. The CDR3 DNA is TGTGCCAGCAGTGCTGAGGGGGATATCACTGAAGCTTTCTTT.

The chain recombines TRBV10-3 with TRBJ2-3; TRBD2 agrees at 9 bases. In germline, CDR1 is ENHRY, CDR2 SYGVKD. The length of the CDR3 is 14 residues. Trimming at V came to 6 bases and at J to 2 bases, leaving 3 bases not matched to a gene. The DNA for the CDR3 is TGTGCCATCAGATTAGCGGGAGACACAGATACGCAGTATTTT. This encodes CAIRLAGDTDTQYF.

The rearrangement uses TRBV4-3 and TRBJ2-1; maybe TRBD2 (5 bases). This CDR3 comprises 16 residues. Germline V gene data show CDR1 as LGHNA and CDR2 as YSLEER. Deletions cut 2 bases from V and 7 bases from J, with 18 bases between. Here the CDR3 DNA reads TGCGCCAGCAGCCAAACGAGAAAGGGAGCTCCTAATGAGCAGTTCTTC. Protein product: CASSQTRKGAPNEQFF.

This chain joins TRBV6-5 and TRBJ2-7, with D possibly being TRBD2 (5 bases). Germline V lookup: CDR1 MNHEY, CDR2 SVGAGI. The CDR3 is 12 amino acids. The V gene lost 5 bases and the J gene lost 7 bases, with 12 bases spanning the gap. Here the CDR3 reads CASSNRGAEQYF. The DNA for the CDR3 is TGTGCCAGCAGTAACCGGGGAGCGGAGCAGTACTTC.

The chain links TRBV5-5 to TRBJ1-3; possible D gene TRBD1, 6 bases. The CDR3 loop spans 13 amino acids. Looked up from germline, CDR1 is SGHKS and CDR2 is YYEKEE (reference sequence). V was shortened by 0 bases and J by 7 bases, with 8 bases between the two germline ends. This CDR3 is CASSLEDRNTIYF. DNA of the CDR3: TGTGCCAGCAGCTTGGAAGACAGGAACACCATATATTTT.

The chain employs TRBV27 and TRBJ1-5, with TRBD1 matching over 7 bases. This CDR3 region has 15 residues. From germline, CDR1 is MNHEY and CDR2 SMNVEV (reference sequence). The trim removed 2 bases at V and 2 bases at J, leaving 3 bases unmatched. The CDR3 nucleotides are TGTGCCAGCAGTTTACGAGGGGGCGGCAATCAGCCCCAGCATTTT. Encoded protein: CASSLRGGGNQPQHF.

The V call is TRBV10-2, the J call TRBJ1-5, with D possibly TRBD1 on 5 matching bases. Germline V gives CDR1 WSHSY, CDR2 SAAADI. The V and J ends lost 7 bases and 3 bases respectively, with 13 bases between them. CDR3 size: 14 residues. In nucleotides, the CDR3 is TGCGCCAGCACACAGGCAGGGCTCAATCAGCCCCAGCATTTT. Its translation: CASTQAGLNQPQHF.

The chain is built from TRBV7-9 and TRBJ1-4; D call uncertain. The CDR3 has 13 amino acids. Germline-derived CDR1 and CDR2 are SEHNR and FQNEAQ (reference sequence). The germline V and J ends were trimmed by 4 bases and 7 bases, with 10 bases remaining between them. CDR3 sequence: CASSSPVSEKLFF. CDR3 DNA sequence: TGTGCCAGCAGCTCCCCCGTGAGTGAAAAACTGTTTTTT.

The V call is TRBV6-5, the J call TRBJ1-1; D call uncertain. CDR3 length: 12 amino acids. V was trimmed by 5 bases and J by 8 bases, leaving 12 bases between them. Germline V gene lookup returns CDR1 MNHEY and CDR2 SVGAGI. The CDR3 protein is CASSRAPGEAFF. CDR3 in DNA: TGTGCCAGCAGTCGAGCCCCGGGGGAAGCTTTCTTT.

This chain connects TRBV14 to TRBJ2-3; 7 nucleotides agree with TRBD2. Germline V gene sequence: CDR1 SGHDN, CDR2 FVKESK. The junction had 4 bases not matched to a gene; V was cut back by 2 bases and J by 2 bases. The CDR3 contains 15 residues. The CDR3 protein is CASSQFGLDTDTQYF. The CDR3 coding sequence is TGTGCCAGCAGCCAATTTGGACTAGACACAGATACGCAGTATTTT.

The chain carries TRBV10-1 and TRBJ2-5; a possible D gene is TRBD2 (5 bases). Germline assignment: CDR1 WNHNN and CDR2 SYGVQD (reference sequence). The CDR3 is made up of 13 amino acids. Deletions cut 8 bases from V and 4 bases from J, with 14 bases between. Here the CDR3 reads CASCEVRGETQYF. The CDR3 DNA sequence: TGCGCCAGCTGCGAGGTTCGGGGAGAGACCCAGTACTTC.

J is TRBJ2-1 and V is TRBV4-2, with 12 bases aligning to TRBD2. Germline lookup yields CDR1 LGHNA and CDR2 YNFKEQ. The CDR3 loop spans 18 amino acids. The V and J ends lost 1 base and 0 bases, in that order; junction bases with no gene match: 4. CDR3 nucleotides: TGTGCCAGCAGCCAAGGACTAGCGGGGGTCTACTCCTACAATGAGCAGTTCTTC. Protein: CASSQGLAGVYSYNEQFF.

This clone was seen many times. CDR3 sequence: CASSYSYSNQPQHF. The CDR3 region has the DNA TGTGCCAGCAGTTACTCGTATAGCAATCAGCCCCAGCATTTT. The chain employs TRBV6-5 and TRBJ1-5; D is undetermined. The germline V gene encodes CDR1 MNHEY and CDR2 SVGAGI. The CDR3 covers 14 residues. Trimming pared 0 bases from V and 0 bases from J, leaving 3 bases between.

This clone has just a few counts. The chain carries TRBV2 and TRBJ2-7; D ambiguous. V lost 4 bases and J 0 bases, leaving 10 bases between the germline ends. Germline lookup yields CDR1 SNHLY and CDR2 FYNNEI. The CDR3 has 14 residues. In DNA form, the CDR3 reads TGTGCCAGCAGTGGGGCAGGTACCTCCTACGAGCAGTACTTC. This sequence encodes CASSGAGTSYEQYF.

This sequence joins TRBV24-1 and TRBJ1-5; D may be TRBD1 (5 bases). CDR1 is KGHDR, CDR2 SFDVKD, per germline. Trimming left V 4 bases short and J 6 bases short, with 15 bases between. This CDR3 contains 15 residues. The CDR3 region has the DNA TGTGCCACCAGTGAGTCAGGGTATGGGGTTCAGCCCCAGCATTTT. Protein: CATSESGYGVQPQHF.

This clone was seen a handful of times. The genes are TRBV18 and TRBJ1-4; D is possibly TRBD1 (5 bases). In germline, CDR1 is KGHSH, CDR2 LQKENI. The CDR3 loop spans 14 amino acids. V gave up 3 bases and J gave up 10 bases, with 15 bases separating them. Written as DNA, the CDR3 is TGTGCCAGCTCACCGGGAGGGGAGGTCGGAAAACTGTTTTTT. The encoded protein is CASSPGGEVGKLFF.

CDR3 nucleotide sequence: TGCGCCAGCAGCTCTAACAGGGAACAAGAGACCCAGTACTTC. It translates to CASSSNREQETQYF. This chain links TRBV5-1 with TRBJ2-5; D possibly corresponds to TRBD1 (6 bases). Germline V CDR1 and CDR2: SGHRS, YFSETQ. The CDR3 is made up of 14 amino acids. V was cut by 3 bases and J by 2 bases, with 11 bases left in between. The variable domain in full, completed from reference TRBV5-1 and TRBJ2-5, reads KAGVTQTPRYLIKTRGQQVTLSCSPISGHRSVSWYQQTPGQGLQFLFEYFSETQRNKGNFPGRFSGRQFSNSRSEMNVSTLELGDSALYLCASSSNREQETQYFGPGTRLLVL.